The 3 T cell receptor beta chains reported below all come from one sample, sequenced in a study of cytomegalovirus exposure and HLA in healthy donors. The PCR made use of 60 Vbeta and 13 Jbeta primers. TCRdb keeps only in-frame clones here, not all; method: immunoSEQ multiplex PCR. Among under 120,000 clones listed, roughly 69% were seen once. Sequenced material: PBMCs. These receptors were obtained from a man between 25 and 39 years old in good health and CMV-seropositive.

The chain links TRBV9 to TRBJ2-3; 7 bases agree with TRBD2. The CDR3 spans 15 residues. Looked up from germline, CDR1 is SGDLS and CDR2 is YYNGEE. J gave up 6 bases and V 4 bases, and 11 bases lay outside the gene matches. CDR3 DNA: TGTGCCAGCAGCCCCCTTGGGGGGGGTCTTGATACGCAGTATTTT. Amino acids: CASSPLGGGLDTQYF.

The genes are TRBV4-1 and TRBJ1-2, with TRBD1 matching over 9 bases. Germline CDR1 reads MGHRA; CDR2 reads YSYEKL. The V gene end was trimmed by 1 base and the J gene end by 0 bases; junction bases not matched to a gene: 15. The CDR3 runs 20 residues. This CDR3 is CASSQVGTGPPFIANYGYTF. The CDR3 bases are TGCGCCAGCAGCCAAGTGGGGACAGGGCCCCCTTTTATAGCTAACTATGGCTACACCTTC.

V and J are TRBV27 and TRBJ1-4; D is uncertain. Trimming took off 3 bases at V and 8 bases at J, with 10 bases between the two ends. Germline lookup yields CDR1 MNHEY and CDR2 SMNVEV (reference sequence). This CDR3 comprises 13 residues. As DNA, the CDR3 is TGTGCCAGCAGTTTCCGGCGGAGGGAAAAACTGTTTTTT. It translates to CASSFRRREKLFF.